Described below is a single TCR beta chain sequence and its context. This clone was seen repeatedly, ten times or more. The antigen it binds to is not known. No clone much larger than this one lies a single base away; base qualities are absent. CDR1 and CDR2 were assigned from the germline V gene as SGHTS and YDEGEE. Trimming costs V 4 bases and J 0 bases, and their ends lie 11 bases apart. The cysteine opens and the phenylalanine closes a CDR3 of 15 amino acids. The only DNA kept is the CDR3, 45 bases in frame from the first base. The entire amount of isolated RNA was reverse transcribed using the High Capacity cDNA Reverse Transcription Kit, so the sequenced TCRB transcripts were expressed ones. Naive, central memory and regulatory T cell samples underwent deep immunoSEQ sequencing, averaging about 3.57 million total reads per sample. After sorted cells were lysed in RLT buffer, RNA was extracted with DNase-treated RNeasy Micro or Mini kits, with the choice depending on cell number. To prevent cross-contamination, each cell subset was processed individually, whereas patient and healthy donor samples were processed jointly. TCRB sequences were amplified from cDNA with the immunoSEQ multiplex PCR, producing 87-bp fragments spanning the CDR3 region. Sequencing of the amplicons was performed on the Illumina HiSeq platform. On the study's bioinformatics: PCR bias was computationally corrected using synthetic template baselines, reads within Hamming distance 2 were collapsed, and singletons that could not be merged were discarded. By aligning reads against IMGT, V, D and J genes, CDR3 length, and insertions or deletions at six rearrangement sites were assigned. Clonotype counts were normalized to sorted cell number within each subset before computing true diversity and Gini coefficients with the tcR R package. The overlap coefficient, calculated on TCRB nucleotide sequences, was used to measure repertoire sharing. TCRdb provides this immuneACCESS table in a form limited to in-frame rearrangements. Some clones are lacking; in checked studies, under half of them reflect an unresolved V gene, and why the rest are absent is not known. V, J and clone size are those of that table, while D and trimming were read from the DNA. The sample data list 300,000 to 400,000 clones, and approximately 8.2% of these were observed just once. The ten top clones hold less than 0.5% of the sample.

This entry belongs to a study of beta chain features in type 1 diabetes (dated by TCRdb to the late 2010s). For context, the study as a whole: No differences in mean age, gender distribution, total cell number or subset yield were found between patients and healthy donors. Regulatory and stem cell-like memory subsets were obtained from only 8 patients and roughly 8 healthy donors, while naive and central memory subsets were obtained from all 30 or so donors. In the study, recently diagnosed type 1 diabetes patients and matched healthy donors were compared on the TCRB repertoires of their sorted circulating CD4+ T cell subsets. A total of over 95,000,000 sorted cells were examined across all samples, and RNA yield correlated strongly with the number of cells per subset.

What the research found in general, with its limitations: PCR might favor shorter templates, but patient and control samples were amplified and corrected together, so any skew would affect both groups equally. Only small numbers of individuals were included in the HLA sub-analyses, which left unresolved whether HLA type had any influence on TCRB rearrangement. Type 1 diabetes patients showed a moderate but significant shortening of TCRB CDR3 length in all four CD4+ subsets. At VDJ recombination sites, patients with type 1 diabetes made fewer insertions and deleted more nucleotides, a pattern implying thymic rearrangement abnormalities. Because cDNA was sequenced instead of genomic DNA, activated cells with high expression could be over-represented, although the groups did not differ in activation or CD3 levels. Naive, central memory and regulatory TCRB repertoires appeared to be more similar among patients than among healthy donors.

Each donor gave one peripheral blood draw, averaging approximately 120 mL, which was collected into heparinised tubes. Using a panel that included CD45RO, CCR7, CD25, CD127, CD95 and CD27, naive, central memory, regulatory and stem cell-like memory CD4+ T cells were sorted on a BD FACSAria II. Every sorted population had a purity above 95%. PBMCs were isolated immediately by Lymphoprep density gradient centrifugation and stained directly without culture. To minimize batch effects, samples were stained and sorted in pairs, one healthy donor with one patient per experiment. The chain is assembled from TRBV5-8 and TRBJ2-4; TRBD1 is perhaps the D gene, given 5 matching bases. Sample: central memory CD4+ T cells from blood. This receptor was obtained from a woman aged 18-35 years in good health. This receptor carries the CDR3 CASSPIQVAKNIQYF. Here is the DNA: TGTGCCAGCAGCCCGATACAGGTAGCCAAAAACATTCAGTACTTC.